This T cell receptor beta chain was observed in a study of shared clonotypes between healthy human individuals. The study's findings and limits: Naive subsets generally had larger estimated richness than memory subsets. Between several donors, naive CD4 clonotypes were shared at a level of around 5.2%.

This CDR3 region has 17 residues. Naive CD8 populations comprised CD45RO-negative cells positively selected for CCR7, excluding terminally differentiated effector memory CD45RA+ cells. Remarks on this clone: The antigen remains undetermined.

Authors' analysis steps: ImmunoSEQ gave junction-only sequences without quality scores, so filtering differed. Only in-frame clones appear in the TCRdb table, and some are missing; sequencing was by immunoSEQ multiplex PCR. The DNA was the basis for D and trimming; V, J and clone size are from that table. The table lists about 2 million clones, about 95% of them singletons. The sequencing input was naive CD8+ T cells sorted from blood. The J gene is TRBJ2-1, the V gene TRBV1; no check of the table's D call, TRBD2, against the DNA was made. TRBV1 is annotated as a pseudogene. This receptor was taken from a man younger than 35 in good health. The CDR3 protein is CTSSQERLAGGSNEQFF. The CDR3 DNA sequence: TGCACCAGCAGCCAAGAAAGACTAGCGGGGGGGAGCAATGAGCAGTTCTTC.